This entry lists 21 T cell receptor beta chains sequenced from one sample in a study of T cell repertoires in cytomegalovirus infection. TCRdb used MiXCR to reprocess the reads, holding one entry per CDR3 protein. The table lists around 450,000 distinct CDR3 sequences, 25% to 40% of them singletons. Sequenced: PBMCs. Receptors originate from a human donor in good health (CMV status not recorded). Some clones in this sample may be carry-over from other donors' samples.

The gene calls are TRBV6-4 and TRBJ2-3; D perhaps matches TRBD1 (6 bases). This CDR3 region has 14 residues. Trimming took 4 bases from V and 2 from J, leaving 10 bases between them. The germline CDR1 and CDR2 sequences are MRHNA and SNTAGT. CDR3 residues: CASSAGVDTDTQYF. The CDR3 DNA follows: TGTGCCAGCAGTGCAGGGGTCGACACAGATACGCAGTATTTT.

The genes are TRBV3-1 and TRBJ2-2; D gene uncertain. The CDR3 is made up of 12 amino acids. Germline CDR1 is LGHDT and CDR2 is YNNKEL (reference sequence). Deletions cut 3 bases from V and 6 bases from J, with 5 bases between. This chain's CDR3 is CASSQLPGELFF. CDR3 coding DNA: TGTGCCAGCAGCCAGCTTCCCGGGGAGCTGTTTTTT. Drawing the rest from reference TRBV3-1 and TRBJ2-2, the complete variable domain is DTAVSQTPKYLVTQMGNDKSIKCEQNLGHDTMYWYKQDSKKFLKIMFSYNNKELIINETVPNRFSPKSPDKAHLNLHINSLELGDSAVYFCASSQLPGELFFGEGSRLTVL.

A note on this clonotype: A much larger clone differs from this one at a single base, so this may be a read error. Written as DNA, the CDR3 is TGTGCCAGCAGCATGAGGCGGGGGACAGATACGCAGTATTTT. Amino acids: CASSMRRGTDTQYF. V is TRBV7-2 and J is TRBJ2-3; 7 nucleotides match TRBD2. The CDR3 is made up of 14 amino acids. Losses at the gene ends were 5 bases for V and 3 bases for J; bases not matched to a gene: 5. Germline V gene data show CDR1 as SGHTA and CDR2 as FQGNSA.

The chain recombines TRBV5-4 with TRBJ2-1; D not resolved. The germline V gene has CDR1 SGHNT and CDR2 YYREEE (reference sequence). Deletions cut 3 bases from V and 7 bases from J, with 11 bases between. This CDR3 is built from 13 residues. The chain's CDR3 is CASSSVSLNEQFF. The CDR3 bases are TGTGCCAGCAGCTCGGTGTCCCTGAATGAGCAGTTCTTC.

With regard to this clonotype: A read error may be the cause here, since a much bigger clone is one base away. The gene calls are TRBV5-1 and TRBJ1-3, with D perhaps TRBD1 (5 bases). This CDR3 is 16 amino acids long. In germline, CDR1 is SGHRS, CDR2 YFSETQ. CDR3 in DNA: TGCGCCAGCAGCTTGGGGGGGAAGGACTCTGTAAACACCATATATTTT. This sequence encodes CASSLGGKDSVNTIYF.

This rearrangement joins TRBV27 to TRBJ2-3, with 9 bases aligning to TRBD2. This CDR3 contains 18 residues. CDR1 is MNHEY, CDR2 SMNVEV, per germline (reference sequence). V lost 5 bases to trimming and J lost 0 bases; unmatched junction nucleotides: 12. The CDR3 sequence is CASSQRRGGIFSTDTQYF. CDR3 DNA: TGTGCCAGCAGTCAACGGCGGGGGGGGATATTCAGCACAGATACGCAGTATTTT.

V is TRBV20-1 and J is TRBJ2-3; no reliable D call. Trimming stripped 0 bases from V and 4 bases from J, with 17 bases between. Germline V gene lookup returns CDR1 DFQATT and CDR2 SNEGSKA (reference sequence). The CDR3 contains 16 residues. The CDR3 DNA reads as TGCAGTGCTAGAGATGGTCCCGCCTTCCCCGCAGATACGCAGTATTTT. Translating it yields CSARDGPAFPADTQYF.

The chain uses TRBV29-1 and TRBJ1-1, with D tentatively TRBD1 (6 bases). Trimming removed 7 bases from V and 0 bases from J, with 15 bases in between. Germline CDR1 reads SQVTM; CDR2 reads ANQGSEA. CDR3 length: 14 amino acids. The CDR3 protein is CSAGGGGLNTEAFF. CDR3 nucleotide sequence: TGCAGCGCTGGCGGGGGCGGGTTGAACACTGAAGCTTTCTTT.

A few counts support this clonotype. The chain couples TRBV27 to TRBJ1-3, with D unclear. Germline CDR1 MNHEY, CDR2 SMNVEV (reference sequence). V was trimmed by 2 bases and J by 0 bases, leaving 8 bases between them. This CDR3 contains 15 residues. The CDR3 DNA is TGTGCCAGCAGTTTAGGGCTTCGCTCTGGAAACACCATATATTTT. Translated: CASSLGLRSGNTIYF.

This clonotype was detected ten times or more. This chain connects TRBV7-2 to TRBJ2-3; 7 nucleotides agree with TRBD2. The CDR3 is 17 amino acids. Trimming cost V 1 base and J 0 bases; bases outside gene matches: 7. The V gene's germline CDR1 is SGHTA and CDR2 FQGNSA. The CDR3 DNA follows: TGTGCCAGCAGCTTAGAAGGGCGGGGGTTGAGCACAGATACGCAGTATTTT. Protein: CASSLEGRGLSTDTQYF. Based on the CDR3 plus reference TRBV7-2 and TRBJ2-3, the full variable domain is GAGVSQSPSNKVTEKGKDVELRCDPISGHTALYWYRQSLGQGLEFLIYFQGNSAPDKSGLPSDRFSAERTGGSVSTLTIQRTQQEDSAVYLCASSLEGRGLSTDTQYFGPGTRLTVL.

This clonotype was seen a handful of times. This sequence joins TRBV6-6 and TRBJ2-3, with D perhaps TRBD1 (6 bases). The CDR3 contains 13 residues. V lost 7 bases and J lost 2, with 10 bases in between. Looked up from germline, CDR1 is MNHNY and CDR2 is SVGAGI (reference sequence). CDR3 loop: CASTGQFTDTQYF. The CDR3 DNA reads TGTGCCAGCACCGGACAGTTCACAGATACGCAGTATTTT.

V gene TRBV5-6 combines with J gene TRBJ1-2, with D maybe TRBD1 (6 bases). V was trimmed by 5 bases and J by 7 bases, leaving 18 bases between them. CDR3 length: 14 residues. Germline CDR1 is SGHDT and CDR2 is YYEEEE. CDR3 in amino acids: CASRETGLSGGYTF. CDR3 in DNA: TGTGCCAGCAGGGAAACAGGGCTGAGTGGTGGCTACACCTTC.

This clonotype was found many times. The chain is built from TRBV7-8 and TRBJ1-5; weak D call: TRBD1 (6 bases). Deletions cut 3 bases from V and 7 bases from J, with 10 bases between. CDR1 is SGHVS, CDR2 FQNEAQ, per germline. The CDR3 runs to 13 residues. CDR3: CASSFGQSQPQHF. The CDR3 DNA reads TGTGCCAGCAGCTTTGGACAGTCACAGCCCCAGCATTTT.

This clonotype was seen repeatedly, ten times or more. The rearrangement uses TRBV7-8 and TRBJ1-4, with 12 bases lining up with TRBD1. Germline loops: CDR1 SGHVS, CDR2 FQNEAQ. The CDR3 spans 15 residues. V gave up 5 bases and J gave up 5 bases; unmatched junction bases: 3. In nucleotides, the CDR3 is TGTGCCAGCAGCACGGGACAGGGGGCGAATGAAAAACTGTTTTTT. This gives the protein CASSTGQGANEKLFF.

This clonotype was observed at least ten times. This chain uses TRBV7-2 with TRBJ1-1; 7 bases are a match to TRBD1. The CDR3 extends over 13 amino acids. Germline CDR1 is SGHTA and CDR2 is FQGNSA. Trimming at V came to 4 bases and at J to 2 bases, leaving 1 base not matched to a gene. CDR3 residues: CASSSGGNTEAFF. CDR3 bases: TGTGCCAGCAGCTCAGGGGGTAACACTGAAGCTTTCTTT.

The gene calls are TRBV19 and TRBJ1-5, with D unclear. CDR1 and CDR2 (germline): LNHDA, SQIVND (reference sequence). CDR3 length equals 17 residues. Trimming removed 2 bases at V and 0 bases at J, with 14 bases between. This CDR3 is CASSIRGTEYSNQPQHF. The CDR3 bases are TGTGCCAGTAGTATACGAGGCACCGAATATAGCAATCAGCCCCAGCATTTT.

This clonotype came up a few times. V is TRBV12-5 and J is TRBJ2-2; TRBD2 is a possible D gene (6 bases). The germline gives CDR1 LGHNT, CDR2 FRNRAP. V was cut by 9 bases and J by 4 bases, with 6 bases left in between. The CDR3 contains 11 residues. The CDR3 DNA reads as TGTGCTAGCGGGGGCACCGGGGAGCTGTTTTTT. Translating gives CASGGTGELFF.

This clonotype was picked up a small number of times. The rearrangement uses TRBV6-6 and TRBJ2-7; D not certain. The CDR3 length is 14 residues. Germline CDR1 MNHNY, CDR2 SVGAGI (reference sequence). V was cut by 6 bases and J by 2 bases, with 14 bases left in between. The CDR3 nucleotides are TGTGCCAGCAGCTCCCAGCAAGGACCCTACGAGCAGTACTTC. Its protein product is CASSSQQGPYEQYF.

Ten or more counts support this clonotype. V and J are TRBV6-1 and TRBJ1-5, with a tentative D call TRBD1 (6 bases). CDR1 is MNHNS, CDR2 SASEGT, per germline. V was shortened by 7 bases and J by 6 bases, with 19 bases between the two germline ends. CDR3 length: 15 residues. CDR3 loop: CASTERGDISQPQHF. The CDR3 DNA sequence: TGTGCCAGCACCGAAAGGGGGGACATCAGTCAGCCCCAGCATTTT.

This clonotype occurred a few times. The rearrangement joins TRBV6-5 to TRBJ2-1, with 8 bases identical to TRBD1. Germline CDR1 is MNHEY and CDR2 is SVGAGI. J was trimmed by 10 bases and V by 2 bases; bases with no gene match: 7. The CDR3 has 14 amino acids. CDR3 coding DNA: TGTGCCAGCAGTTACAGCGGACAGGGCCCAGAGCAGTTCTTC. It yields the protein CASSYSGQGPEQFF.

The chain uses TRBV7-9 and TRBJ1-3; D gene ambiguous. CDR3 length equals 15 residues. V dropped 5 bases and J dropped 0 bases, with 11 bases sitting between them. Germline CDR1 is SEHNR and CDR2 is FQNEAQ (reference sequence). CDR3 coding DNA: TGTGCCAGCAGCCGCGTGGCCGACTCTGGAAACACCATATATTTT. This codes for CASSRVADSGNTIYF.